Presented here are 8 T cell receptor beta chains from one specimen sequenced in a study of T cell changes during pregnancy in multiple sclerosis. Sequencing used immunoSEQ multiplex PCR; TCRdb keeps in-frame clones, though not all of them. Of fewer than 65,000 clones listed, around 92% are singletons. The material was peripheral blood, obtained in the third trimester of pregnancy. These receptors were obtained from a female donor in good health, enrolled as a control in a pregnancy study.

The V gene is TRBV14, the J gene TRBJ2-3; TRBD1 matches 8 bases. The CDR3 extends over 12 amino acids. Germline-derived CDR1 and CDR2 are SGHDN and FVKESK. Unmatched junction bases numbered 2, after V lost 3 bases and J lost 9 bases. CDR3 in amino acids: CASSQRTGTQYF. CDR3 sequence (DNA): TGTGCCAGCAGCCAGAGGACAGGGACGCAGTATTTT. The variable domain in full, completed from reference TRBV14 and TRBJ2-3, reads EAGVTQFPSHSVIEKGQTVTLRCDPISGHDNLYWYRRVMGKEIKFLLHFVKESKQDESGMPNNRFLAERTGGTYSTLKVQPAELEDSGVYFCASSQRTGTQYFGPGTRLTVL.

The chain recombines TRBV18 with TRBJ2-2; D ambiguous. This CDR3 comprises 15 residues. With 3 bases removed from V and 4 bases from J, the gap between germline ends came to 12 bases. Germline CDR1 KGHSH, CDR2 LQKENI. CDR3 loop: CASSPSQTGTGELFF. Here the CDR3 DNA reads TGTGCCAGCTCACCGAGTCAGACGGGCACCGGGGAGCTGTTTTTT.

This chain joins TRBV25-1 and TRBJ1-6, with TRBD1 matching over 9 bases. Per the germline V gene, CDR1 is MGHDK and CDR2 is SYGVNS. Trimming at V came to 4 bases and at J to 6 bases, leaving 1 base not matched to a gene. This CDR3 has 14 amino acids. In DNA form, the CDR3 reads TGTGCCAGCAGTGGGACAGGGGTTAATTCACCCCTCCACTTT. Translating gives CASSGTGVNSPLHF.

The J gene is TRBJ2-3, the V gene TRBV18; D uncertain. The V gene's germline CDR1 is KGHSH and CDR2 LQKENI. V was pared by 2 bases and J by 2 bases, with 8 bases between. The CDR3 has 14 amino acids. In DNA, the CDR3 is TGTGCCAGCTCACCAACGGGTGTCACAGATACGCAGTATTTT. It specifies CASSPTGVTDTQYF. The variable domain in full, with the rest retrieved from reference TRBV18 and TRBJ2-3, is NAGVMQNPRHLVRRRGQEARLRCSPMKGHSHVYWYRQLPEEGLKFMVYLQKENIIDESGMPKERFSAEFPKEGPSILRIQQVVRGDSAAYFCASSPTGVTDTQYFGPGTRLTVL.

The J gene is TRBJ2-3, the V gene TRBV15, with 10 positions matching TRBD2. CDR1 is LNHNV, CDR2 YYDKDF, per germline (reference sequence). V shed 3 bases and J 1 base; nucleotides not matched to a gene: 4. The CDR3 has 16 amino acids. The CDR3 reads CATSSGTSEGTDTQYF. The CDR3, as DNA: TGTGCCACCAGCAGCGGGACTAGCGAGGGCACAGATACGCAGTATTTT.

V and J are TRBV5-1 and TRBJ1-1, with TRBD1 matching over 8 bases. CDR1 is SGHRS and CDR2 is YFSETQ in the germline V gene. The trim removed 0 bases at V and 5 bases at J, leaving 6 bases unmatched. This CDR3 is built from 15 residues. The CDR3, as DNA: TGCGCCAGCAGCTTGGAGGGCCGGACAGGGACTGAAGCTTTCTTT. It codes for CASSLEGRTGTEAFF.

This chain connects TRBV18 to TRBJ2-5; 7 bases match TRBD2. This CDR3 contains 15 residues. After removal of 6 bases from V and 5 bases from J, the junction contained 12 bases not matched to a gene. Germline loops: CDR1 KGHSH, CDR2 LQKENI. The DNA of the CDR3 is TGTGCCAGCTCCCCCTTGGAAGCGGGAAAGGAGACCCAGTACTTC. Translated: CASSPLEAGKETQYF. Combining the CDR3 with reference TRBV18 and TRBJ2-5 gives the whole variable domain NAGVMQNPRHLVRRRGQEARLRCSPMKGHSHVYWYRQLPEEGLKFMVYLQKENIIDESGMPKERFSAEFPKEGPSILRIQQVVRGDSAAYFCASSPLEAGKETQYFGPGTRLLVL.

The chain has TRBV27 and TRBJ2-3; TRBD2 matches at 9 bases. Germline CDR1 reads MNHEY; CDR2 reads SMNVEV (reference sequence). This CDR3 is 18 amino acids long. With 0 bases clipped from V and 3 bases from J, the junction kept 10 bases outside the gene matches. The DNA for the CDR3 is TGTGCCAGCAGTTTATCGATTGCGCGGGGGGGCGAAACAGATACGCAGTATTTT. Protein sequence: CASSLSIARGGETDTQYF.